The rows below give T cell receptor beta chains drawn from one sample of a study of T cell repertoires in cytomegalovirus infection. Using its own MiXCR run on the reads, TCRdb lists one record per CDR3 protein. The table lists about 830,000 distinct CDR3 sequences, approximately 29% of them singletons. Antigens of these TCRs are unknown. The source was cultured CD8+ T cells from PBMCs, collected from culture after CMV antigen stimulation. The origin of the receptors is a human donor in good health (CMV status not recorded). Some clones in this sample may be carry-over from other donors' samples. The CDR3 runs from the conserved cysteine through the conserved F or W. Fields, in order: J gene, V gene, clone size, D gene, CDR3 protein, CDR3 DNA. D genes are given only for firm matches. Only some rows state a clone size, as once, few, many or a class for expanded clones.

J: TRBJ2-7
V: TRBV19
size: NA
D: NA
CDR3: CASSMGAGDEQYF
DNA: TGTGCCAGTAGTATGGGGGCAGGCGACGAGCAGTACTTC

J: TRBJ1-5
V: TRBV2
size: NA
D: TRBD1
CDR3: CASSGDRALSPQHF
DNA: TGTGCCAGCAGTGGCGACAGGGCCCTATCGCCCCAGCATTTT

J: TRBJ2-2
V: TRBV6-5
size: few
D: NA
CDR3: CASSYPRQAAGTGELFF
DNA: TGTGCCAGCAGTTACCCCCGGCAGGCGGCGGGCACCGGGGAGCTGTTTTTT

J: TRBJ1-2
V: TRBV27
size: NA
D: TRBD1
CDR3: CASSLSGGQRHGYTF
DNA: TGTGCCAGCAGTTTAAGCGGGGGACAGAGACATGGCTACACCTTC

J: TRBJ2-3
V: TRBV11-2
size: few
D: TRBD1
CDR3: CASSLRPGQTTDTQYF
DNA: TGTGCCAGCAGCCTGCGACCGGGACAGACCACAGATACGCAGTATTTT

J: TRBJ2-7
V: TRBV13
size: NA
D: TRBD2
CDR3: CASSQTVGSGGVYEQYF
DNA: TGTGCCAGCAGCCAAACGGTGGGTAGCGGGGGGGTCTACGAGCAGTACTTC

J: TRBJ2-3
V: TRBV6-1
size: few
D: TRBD1
CDR3: CASSTEGTGTDTQYF
DNA: TGTGCCAGCAGCACAGAAGGGACAGGGACAGATACGCAGTATTTT

J: TRBJ1-4
V: TRBV7-6
size: few
D: NA
CDR3: CAIPQNEKLFF
DNA: TGTGCCATCCCACAAAATGAAAAACTGTTTTTT

J: TRBJ2-5
V: TRBV28
size: NA
D: TRBD2
CDR3: CANSLAAGDRETQYF
DNA: TGTGCCAACAGTTTGGCAGCGGGGGATCGTGAGACCCAGTACTTC

J: TRBJ1-1
V: TRBV6-2/TRBV6-3
size: NA
D: NA
CDR3: CASSYSSTGSFF
DNA: TGTGCCAGCAGTTACTCCTCCACTGGATCTTTCTTT

J: TRBJ1-1
V: TRBV10-2
size: NA
D: NA
CDR3: CASSDGAKNTEAFF
DNA: TGCGCCAGCAGTGACGGCGCCAAGAACACTGAAGCTTTCTTT

J: TRBJ1-1
V: TRBV19
size: NA
D: NA
CDR3: CASSGYSEAFF
DNA: TGTGCCAGTAGTGGCTACTCGGAAGCTTTCTTT

J: TRBJ2-3
V: TRBV7-3
size: few
D: NA
CDR3: CASSLKGKTSTDTQYF
DNA: TGTGCCAGCAGCTTAAAGGGGAAGACAAGCACAGATACGCAGTATTTT

J: TRBJ1-3
V: TRBV7-9
size: few
D: NA
CDR3: CASSGREGSGNTIYF
DNA: TGTGCCAGCAGTGGACGGGAAGGGTCTGGAAACACCATATATTTT

J: TRBJ2-5
V: TRBV29-1
size: NA
D: TRBD1
CDR3: CSVEGDRGQETQYF
DNA: TGCAGCGTTGAGGGGGACAGGGGTCAGGAGACCCAGTACTTC

J: TRBJ1-6
V: TRBV4-3
size: NA
D: NA
CDR3: CASSQDGGLVLSYNSPLHF
DNA: TGCGCCAGCAGCCAGGACGGGGGGCTGGTGCTCTCCTATAATTCACCCCTCCACTTT

J: TRBJ1-4
V: TRBV6-5
size: NA
D: NA
CDR3: CASSYANEKLFF
DNA: TGTGCCAGCAGTTACGCTAATGAAAAACTGTTTTTT

J: TRBJ1-6
V: TRBV27
size: few
D: NA
CDR3: CASSLYPAINSPLHF
DNA: TGTGCCAGCAGTTTATATCCAGCCATTAATTCACCCCTCCACTTT

J: TRBJ1-1
V: TRBV6-2/TRBV6-3
size: once
D: NA
CDR3: CASTPGGPEAFF
DNA: TGTGCCAGCACCCCGGGGGGGCCTGAAGCTTTCTTT

J: TRBJ2-7
V: TRBV7-8
size: NA
D: TRBD1
CDR3: CASRTGAYEQYF
DNA: TGTGCCAGCAGAACAGGGGCCTACGAGCAGTACTTC

J: TRBJ1-2
V: TRBV7-9
size: many
D: TRBD1
CDR3: CASSHTGDPWGYTF
DNA: TGTGCCAGCAGCCACACAGGGGACCCCTGGGGCTACACCTTC

J: TRBJ1-4
V: TRBV5-4
size: few
D: NA
CDR3: CASSLRRGATNEKLFF
DNA: TGTGCCAGCAGCTTGCGCAGGGGTGCAACTAATGAAAAACTGTTTTTT

J: TRBJ2-7
V: TRBV6-5
size: few
D: TRBD1
CDR3: CASSYGGQGPHEQYF
DNA: TGTGCCAGCAGTTACGGGGGACAGGGCCCTCATGAGCAGTACTTC

J: TRBJ2-1
V: TRBV19
size: NA
D: TRBD2
CDR3: CASSATSGGPYNEQFF
DNA: TGTGCCAGTAGTGCCACTAGCGGGGGGCCCTACAATGAGCAGTTCTTC

J: TRBJ1-5
V: TRBV27
size: NA
D: NA
CDR3: CASSFGGGAGPQHF
DNA: TGTGCCAGCAGTTTTGGGGGCGGTGCGGGGCCCCAGCATTTT

J: TRBJ1-1
V: TRBV6-1
size: few
D: NA
CDR3: CASSVYLNTEAFF
DNA: TGTGCCAGCAGTGTATACCTGAACACTGAAGCTTTCTTT

J: TRBJ2-7
V: TRBV10-3
size: few
D: TRBD1
CDR3: CAITNRDSPYEQYF
DNA: TGTGCCATCACAAACCGGGACAGTCCCTACGAGCAGTACTTC

J: TRBJ2-1
V: TRBV3-1
size: NA
D: NA
CDR3: CASSQDQFGGIPYNEQFF
DNA: TGTGCCAGCAGCCAAGATCAGTTCGGGGGTATCCCCTACAATGAGCAGTTCTTC

J: TRBJ2-3
V: TRBV10-3
size: few
D: NA
CDR3: CAISESPSNTDTQYF
DNA: TGTGCCATCAGTGAGTCCCCTAGCAACACAGATACGCAGTATTTT

J: TRBJ1-1
V: TRBV7-9
size: few
D: NA
CDR3: CASRWQENTEAFF
DNA: TGTGCCAGCCGTTGGCAGGAGAACACTGAAGCTTTCTTT

J: TRBJ2-7
V: TRBV6-8
size: few
D: TRBD1
CDR3: CASSFLGTGASEQYF
DNA: TGTGCCAGCAGCTTTCTCGGGACAGGAGCTTCCGAGCAGTACTTC

J: TRBJ2-2
V: TRBV12-3/TRBV12-4
size: NA
D: TRBD2
CDR3: CASSSGLLSGGGELFF
DNA: TGTGCCAGCAGCTCGGGACTCCTCTCGGGGGGCGGGGAGCTGTTTTTT

J: TRBJ2-6
V: TRBV7-9
size: NA
D: TRBD1
CDR3: CASRKTGAGANVLTF
DNA: TGTGCCAGCAGAAAGACAGGGGCTGGGGCCAACGTCCTGACTTTC

J: TRBJ2-2
V: TRBV7-9
size: NA
D: NA
CDR3: CASSSTSRDTGELFF
DNA: TGTGCCAGCAGCTCCACTAGCCGAGACACCGGGGAGCTGTTTTTT

J: TRBJ1-2
V: TRBV15
size: NA
D: TRBD1
CDR3: CATSSTGTGDVGYGYTF
DNA: TGTGCCACCAGCAGTACCGGGACAGGGGATGTGGGCTATGGCTACACCTTC

J: TRBJ2-3
V: TRBV27
size: NA
D: TRBD2
CDR3: CASIGTSGGWDTQYF
DNA: TGTGCCAGCATCGGGACTAGCGGGGGCTGGGATACGCAGTATTTT

J: TRBJ2-5
V: TRBV7-4
size: NA
D: NA
CDR3: CASSLDWTYPRETQYF
DNA: TGTGCCAGCAGCTTAGACTGGACATACCCTCGAGAGACCCAGTACTTC

J: TRBJ2-5
V: TRBV4-1
size: few
D: NA
CDR3: CASSQVRGGETQYF
DNA: TGCGCCAGCAGCCAAGTTCGTGGGGGAGAGACCCAGTACTTC

J: TRBJ2-3
V: TRBV7-6
size: many
D: NA
CDR3: CASRPLGRVTDTQYF
DNA: TGTGCCAGCAGACCGCTTGGGCGGGTGACAGATACGCAGTATTTT

J: TRBJ2-3
V: TRBV7-9
size: NA
D: NA
CDR3: CASSPEVGISTDTQYF
DNA: TGTGCCAGCAGCCCCGAGGTGGGCATCAGCACAGATACGCAGTATTTT

J: TRBJ1-1
V: TRBV27
size: few
D: NA
CDR3: CASNQLPALEAFF
DNA: TGTGCCAGCAACCAGCTCCCTGCGCTGGAAGCTTTCTTT

J: TRBJ1-1
V: TRBV5-6
size: few
D: NA
CDR3: CASSPTVGGAEAFF
DNA: TGTGCCAGCAGCCCCACCGTGGGGGGAGCTGAAGCTTTCTTT

J: TRBJ1-2
V: TRBV12-3/TRBV12-4
size: many
D: NA
CDR3: CASRYGGRDYGYTF
DNA: TGTGCCAGCAGGTACGGAGGGAGAGACTATGGCTACACCTTC

J: TRBJ1-2
V: TRBV5-5
size: NA
D: NA
CDR3: CASSPGGQRGYTF
DNA: TGTGCCAGCAGCCCGGGGGGACAAAGGGGCTACACCTTC

J: TRBJ2-1
V: TRBV5-5
size: NA
D: TRBD1
CDR3: CASSLWTGVNNEQFF
DNA: TGTGCCAGCAGCTTGTGGACAGGGGTCAACAATGAGCAGTTCTTC

J: TRBJ1-1
V: TRBV27
size: NA
D: NA
CDR3: CASSFYGRGEAFF
DNA: TGTGCCAGCAGTTTCTACGGGAGAGGTGAAGCTTTCTTT

J: TRBJ1-1
V: TRBV28
size: few
D: TRBD1
CDR3: CASSSWDSGKAFF
DNA: TGTGCCAGCAGTTCCTGGGACAGTGGTAAAGCTTTCTTT

J: TRBJ1-5
V: TRBV27
size: few
D: NA
CDR3: CASSLFGLGNQPQHF
DNA: TGTGCCAGCAGTTTGTTCGGTTTAGGCAATCAGCCCCAGCATTTT

J: TRBJ2-3
V: TRBV4-2
size: NA
D: TRBD2
CDR3: CASSPIQGGGGTDTQYF
DNA: TGTGCCAGCAGCCCGATTCAGGGCGGGGGAGGCACAGATACGCAGTATTTT

J: TRBJ2-5
V: TRBV6-5
size: NA
D: NA
CDR3: CASSYSGGGTAYF
DNA: TGTGCCAGCAGTTACTCGGGCGGGGGGACAGCGTACTTC

J: TRBJ1-1
V: TRBV7-4
size: NA
D: TRBD1
CDR3: CASSLLGQGRNTEAFF
DNA: TGTGCCAGCAGCTTACTGGGACAGGGACGCAACACTGAAGCTTTCTTT

J: TRBJ1-2
V: TRBV7-2
size: many
D: NA
CDR3: CASSLGVGDYGYTF
DNA: TGTGCCAGCAGCTTAGGGGTAGGCGACTATGGCTACACCTTC

J: TRBJ1-3
V: TRBV7-9
size: NA
D: NA
CDR3: CASSSAEDPRNTIYF
DNA: TGTGCCAGCAGCTCTGCCGAAGACCCCCGGAACACCATATATTTT

J: TRBJ1-1
V: TRBV18
size: few
D: NA
CDR3: CASSPGPGTSNTEAFF
DNA: TGTGCCAGCTCACCAGGACCGGGTACCTCGAACACTGAAGCTTTCTTT

J: TRBJ1-1
V: TRBV7-8
size: few
D: NA
CDR3: CASSSDPVVWDTEAFF
DNA: TGTGCCAGCAGCTCCGACCCGGTAGTTTGGGACACTGAAGCTTTCTTT

J: TRBJ1-1
V: TRBV12-3/TRBV12-4
size: NA
D: TRBD1
CDR3: CASSFPGGQLTEAFF
DNA: TGTGCCAGCAGTTTCCCGGGGGGACAGCTCACTGAAGCTTTCTTT